This TCR beta chain is drawn from a study of tumor-infiltrating lymphocytes in primary liver carcinoma. RNA was extracted from whole blood without cell sorting, alongside germline DNA. Reverse transcription of 450 to 500 ng total RNA with a constant-region primer produced TCR beta cDNA. Three rounds of nested multiplex PCR with slightly modified ARM-PCR produced TCR beta libraries. The two initial PCR rounds, roughly 11 cycles each, used TRBV1-TRBV30 forward and C-beta reverse primers. One entry per CDR3 protein, called by TCRdb with MiXCR from the multiplex PCR reads. The profile shows nearly 200,000 distinct CDR3 sequences, approximately 65% of them singletons. This clonotype appeared many times. V lost 7 bases to trimming and J lost 4 bases, with 16 bases between them. CDR1 MNHNS and CDR2 SASEGT come from the germline V gene. The CDR3 totals 14 residues.

This TCR was sampled from a woman aged 55-70 years with primary liver carcinoma and hepatitis B virus infection. Material for sequencing was peripheral blood. The chain uses TRBV6-1 and TRBJ1-2; tentative D call: TRBD1 (5 bases). Here the CDR3 DNA reads TGTGCCAGCAACGGGGCGGCTCTTAGCTATGGCTACACCTTC. It is translated as CASNGAALSYGYTF.